Below are 14 T cell receptor beta chains sequenced from a single sample in a study of response to subunit inactivated influenza vaccine. TCRdb passed the RT-PCR reads through MiXCR, listing each CDR3 protein once. Altogether roughly 700,000 distinct CDR3 sequences are present, 11% to 15% being singletons, with the ten largest covering 6.5% to 8.5%. Sequenced material: PBMCs from blood, taken less than 15 days before vaccination. All receptors come from a man aged 50 to 60 who received an inactivated influenza vaccine.

This clonotype was counted between two and nine times. V usage is TRBV24-1 and J usage is TRBJ2-1; D unclear. There are 13 residues in the CDR3. CDR1 and CDR2 from the germline V gene are KGHDR and SFDVKD. Trimming cost V 2 bases and J 10 bases, with 11 bases left between them. The CDR3 reads CATSDSWESEQFF. CDR3 sequence (DNA): TGTGCCACCAGTGATTCGTGGGAATCCGAGCAGTTCTTC.

The J gene is TRBJ2-1, the V gene TRBV7-2; perhaps TRBD1 as D (5 bases). V gave up 7 bases and J gave up 5 bases, with 15 bases separating them. Looked up from germline, CDR1 is SGHTA and CDR2 is FQGNSA. This CDR3 is built from 14 residues. The CDR3 bases are TGTGCCAGCAACCCCCGCGGACAACACAATGAGCAGTTCTTC. Its protein is CASNPRGQHNEQFF.

The J gene is TRBJ1-1, the V gene TRBV6-2 or TRBV6-3; 12 bases fit TRBD1. Germline CDR1 and CDR2: MNHEY and SVGEGT. The CDR3 runs to 13 residues. V was pared by 4 bases and J by 11 bases, with 5 bases of the junction left unmatched. This CDR3 reads CASSSRDRGLAFF. The CDR3 DNA reads TGTGCCAGCAGTTCCCGGGACAGGGGGCTGGCTTTCTTT.

This clonotype was observed a few times. The chain uses TRBV11-2 and TRBJ1-6; D is uncertain. Germline V gives CDR1 SGHAT, CDR2 FQNNGV. This CDR3 has 18 residues. V lost 5 bases, J lost 0 bases, and 17 bases lay in between. The CDR3 nucleotides are TGTGCCAGCAGCCCCAGTCCCTCAGGAAGCTCCTATAATTCACCCCTCCACTTT. Its translation is CASSPSPSGSSYNSPLHF.

This clonotype was seen only a few times. The chain recombines TRBV4-1 with TRBJ2-1, with D uncertain. CDR1 and CDR2 from the germline V gene are MGHRA and YSYEKL. V was trimmed by 1 base and J by 5 bases, leaving 18 bases between them. The CDR3 contains 17 residues. The CDR3: CASSQVGSLRFNNEQFF. The CDR3 DNA follows: TGCGCCAGCAGCCAAGTCGGCAGCCTACGGTTTAACAATGAGCAGTTCTTC.

In this sample, this clonotype turned up many times. The gene calls are TRBV28 and TRBJ2-7; D possibly corresponds to TRBD1 (5 bases). This CDR3 is built from 15 residues. V was shortened by 6 bases and J by 3 bases, with 18 bases between the two germline ends. In germline, CDR1 is MDHEN, CDR2 SYDVKM. DNA of the CDR3: TGTGCCAGCAGGCGAAGGGGTGGTTGGGACTACGAGCAGTACTTC. Its protein is CASRRRGGWDYEQYF. The variable domain in full, with the rest retrieved from reference TRBV28 and TRBJ2-7, is DVKVTQSSRYLVKRTGEKVFLECVQDMDHENMFWYRQDPGLGLRLIYFSYDVKMKEKGDIPEGYSVSREKKERFSLILESASTNQTSMYLCASRRRGGWDYEQYFGPGTRLTVT.

The CDR3 DNA follows: TGTGCCAGCAGGGTTCGCCTCACCGGACTCGAGCAGTACTTC. It is translated as CASRVRLTGLEQYF. This chain links TRBV2 with TRBJ2-7; a possible D gene is TRBD2 (5 bases). V lost 6 bases and J 6 bases, leaving 18 bases between the germline ends. Looked up from germline, CDR1 is SNHLY and CDR2 is FYNNEI. The CDR3 runs to 14 residues.

The chain has TRBV5-5 and TRBJ2-2, with TRBD1 matching over 11 bases. This CDR3 spans 16 amino acids. The V segment lost 6 bases and the J segment 2 bases; nucleotides outside the gene matches: 6. Germline V CDR1 and CDR2: SGHKS, YYEKEE (reference sequence). CDR3 nucleotides: TGTGCCAGCACTCGGGGACAGGGGGGAAACACCGGGGAGCTGTTTTTT. It is translated as CASTRGQGGNTGELFF.

This clonotype appeared once. A much larger clone is a single base away; this may be a read error. This chain joins TRBV9 and TRBJ1-4; a possible D gene is TRBD1 (5 bases). Germline V gene data show CDR1 as SGDLS and CDR2 as YYNGEE. V was trimmed by 7 bases and J by 8 bases, leaving 18 bases between them. The CDR3 has 14 amino acids. The CDR3 protein is CASGLTGSSEKLFF. CDR3 DNA sequence: TGTGCCAGCGGACTCACAGGTTCTAGCGAAAAACTGTTTTTT.

The rearrangement links TRBV2 to TRBJ2-7, with D possibly matching TRBD1 (6 bases). V was clipped by 7 bases and J by 3 bases, with 22 bases between them. This CDR3 has 16 residues. Germline V gives CDR1 SNHLY, CDR2 FYNNEI. The CDR3 sequence is CASKTSQGFGDYEQYF. Here the CDR3 DNA reads TGTGCCAGCAAGACTTCTCAGGGGTTCGGTGACTACGAGCAGTACTTC.

At least ten counts were recorded for this clonotype. The chain uses TRBV5-1 and TRBJ2-1; the match to TRBD2 covers 9 bases. The germline CDR1 and CDR2 sequences are SGHRS and YFSETQ. V lost 2 bases to trimming and J lost 5 bases; unmatched junction nucleotides: 8. This CDR3 region has 16 residues. The CDR3 spells CASSFFSSGINNEQFF. The CDR3 coding sequence is TGCGCCAGCAGCTTTTTTTCTAGCGGGATAAACAATGAGCAGTTCTTC.

On this clonotype itself: A junction boundary mismatches the germline segment, possibly from a read error. The chain employs TRBV7-7 and TRBJ2-5, with D possibly TRBD1 on 6 matching bases. CDR1 and CDR2 (germline): SSHAT, FNYEAQ (reference sequence). The CDR3 loop spans 15 amino acids. This CDR3 reads CASSMGAPLQETQYF. The CDR3 DNA follows: TGTGCTAGCAGTATGGGGGCACCTCTACAAGAGACCCAGTACTTC.

This clonotype was seen ten or more times. This sequence joins TRBV2 and TRBJ2-1, with D perhaps TRBD1 or TRBD2 (5 bases each). CDR1 and CDR2 (germline): SNHLY, FYNNEI. CDR3 size: 18 residues. V was clipped by 4 bases and J by 9 bases, with 28 bases between them. In nucleotides, the CDR3 is TGTGCCAGCAGTGGGGGGTTTCCAGGGAGAGGGTCTGTGAGTGAGCAGTTCTTC. This codes for CASSGGFPGRGSVSEQFF.

The CDR3 protein is CASSLPDQETQYF. The CDR3 DNA reads as TGTGCCAGCAGTTTACCGGACCAAGAGACCCAGTACTTC. The V gene is TRBV12-3 or TRBV12-4, the J gene TRBJ2-5; no reliable D call. Trimming left V 2 bases short and J 0 bases short, with 4 bases between. This CDR3 region has 13 residues.